The rows below give T cell receptor beta chains drawn from one sample of a study of shared clonotypes between healthy human individuals. This table comes from immunoSEQ multiplex PCR, and its TCRdb copy is limited to in-frame clones, with some not included. The sample shows over a million clones, around 97% of them seen only once. Sequenced: naive CD4+ T cells sorted from blood. These receptors all stem from a man aged 25-45 years in good health. Both conserved end residues are trimmed from each CDR3.

j_call,v_call,cdr3_aa
TRBJ2-1,TRBV7-9,ASSHRVWESHNEQF
TRBJ1-1,TRBV21-1,ASSIRSQDMNTEAF
TRBJ1-4,TRBV27,ASSSNHDEKLF
TRBJ1-5,TRBV2,ASSEESRQPQH
TRBJ1-3,TRBV2,ASIPGPIGRGSENTIY
TRBJ2-5,TRBV5-1,ASSLEGTGWETQY
TRBJ2-2,TRBV6-6,ASKTSAAGTGELF
TRBJ1-4,TRBV5-1,ASSLDRGNTNEKLF
TRBJ2-2,TRBV19,ASSIPWAGELF
TRBJ2-7,TRBV28,ASSFVSYEQY
TRBJ2-3,TRBV5-1,ASATAGGTDTQY
TRBJ2-7,TRBV15,ATRSDGEQY
TRBJ2-3,TRBV7-2,ASSFTGGGDTQY
TRBJ2-1,TRBV28,ASSFAVNEQF
TRBJ2-3,TRBV18,ASSPPEDTQY
TRBJ1-5,TRBV5-4,ASNPDSYNQPQH
TRBJ1-4,TRBV11-2,ASSTGTGLEKLF
TRBJ2-7,TRBV11-2,ASSSRTASYEQY
TRBJ1-1,TRBV5-1,ASNFNYMNTEAF
TRBJ2-7,TRBV6-5,ASSTGVSEQY
TRBJ2-1,TRBV30,AWSLGGLMGYNEQF
TRBJ1-2,TRBV7-2,ASSLGTVYGYT
TRBJ2-1,TRBV27,ASSPAGRIPLMNEQF
TRBJ2-2,TRBV9,ASSTSGIRTGELF
TRBJ2-7,TRBV4-1,ASSQAPTSSYEQY
TRBJ2-5,TRBV27,ASSSASYQETQY
TRBJ2-2,TRBV7-2,ASSLGVPFNTGELF
TRBJ2-1,TRBV5-1,ASSSKTSGSYNEQF
TRBJ1-1,TRBV6-6,ASNRQGTSENTEAF
TRBJ2-7,TRBV5-1,ASSPGSETYEQY
TRBJ2-5,TRBV18,ASSPLAGGSQETQY
TRBJ2-7,TRBV15,ATSRDVAFHEQY
TRBJ2-7,TRBV5-8,ASSLSGAY
TRBJ2-1,TRBV5-4,ASSPGLAGYNEQF
TRBJ2-2,TRBV19,ASSKPLLAGNTGELF
TRBJ1-4,TRBV9,ASSAGSRGAGEKLF
TRBJ2-3,TRBV11-1,ASSDDQGGTDTQY
TRBJ2-1,TRBV10-3,AISELLAGLEQF
TRBJ2-3,TRBV19,ASSTRASPGADRDTQY
TRBJ2-1,TRBV4-3,ASSQGNRVGNEQF
TRBJ1-4,TRBV7-3,ASSLLPGEKLF
TRBJ2-5,TRBV5-1,ASSLNAPVEVPGTQY
TRBJ2-1,TRBV28,ASSLAGGMAEQF
TRBJ1-1,TRBV5-6,ASSPDRGREGHEAF
TRBJ1-2,TRBV25-1,ASSEGFGRGYGYT
TRBJ2-2,TRBV19,ASSIGAWTSGRPNTGELF
TRBJ2-7,TRBV7-9,ASSLKQKGSYEQY
TRBJ2-2,TRBV6-6,ASSSKPSGELF
TRBJ1-1,TRBV18,ASSPLPGQRTIHMNTEAF
TRBJ2-6,TRBV2,ANTDGPFSGANVLT
TRBJ1-3,TRBV4-3,ASSQTTAGNTIY
TRBJ2-7,TRBV19,ASSIEARGVGEQY
TRBJ2-1,TRBV9,ASSVGASGKAEQF
TRBJ2-1,TRBV9,ASSVALGLDNEQF
TRBJ1-1,TRBV19,ASSSGTGGSEAF
TRBJ2-7,TRBV7-9,ASSLGQAYYEQY
TRBJ2-1,TRBV10-3,AIRKEGDSSYNEQF
TRBJ2-5,TRBV11-1,ASSPIAGRLQETQY
TRBJ1-4,TRBV29-1,SGTGGEKLF
TRBJ1-1,TRBV14,ASSQDIARNTEAF